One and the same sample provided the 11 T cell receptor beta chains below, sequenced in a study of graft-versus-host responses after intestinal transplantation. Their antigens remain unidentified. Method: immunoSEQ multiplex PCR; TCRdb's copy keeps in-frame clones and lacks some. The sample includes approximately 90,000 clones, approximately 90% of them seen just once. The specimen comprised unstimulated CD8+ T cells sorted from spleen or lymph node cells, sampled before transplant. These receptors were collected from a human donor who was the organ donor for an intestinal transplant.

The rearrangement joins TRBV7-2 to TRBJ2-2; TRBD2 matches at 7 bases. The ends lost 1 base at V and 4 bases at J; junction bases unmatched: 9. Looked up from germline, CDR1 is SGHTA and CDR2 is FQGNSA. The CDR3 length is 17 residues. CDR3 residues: CASSLVGPGGPTGELFF. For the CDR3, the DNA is TGTGCCAGCAGCTTAGTCGGGCCGGGGGGACCCACCGGGGAGCTGTTTTTT.

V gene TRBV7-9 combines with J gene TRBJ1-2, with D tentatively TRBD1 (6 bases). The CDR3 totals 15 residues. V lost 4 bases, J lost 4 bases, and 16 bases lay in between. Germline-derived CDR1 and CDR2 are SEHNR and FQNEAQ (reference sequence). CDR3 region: CASSSGGIGGYGYTF. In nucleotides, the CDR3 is TGTGCCAGCAGCTCCGGGGGTATAGGGGGCTATGGCTACACCTTC.

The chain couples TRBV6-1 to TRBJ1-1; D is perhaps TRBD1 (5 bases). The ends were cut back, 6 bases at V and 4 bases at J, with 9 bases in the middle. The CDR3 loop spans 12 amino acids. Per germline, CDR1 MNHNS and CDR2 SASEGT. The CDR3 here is CASSYDSTEAFF. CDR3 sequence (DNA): TGTGCCAGCAGCTACGACAGCACTGAAGCTTTCTTT.

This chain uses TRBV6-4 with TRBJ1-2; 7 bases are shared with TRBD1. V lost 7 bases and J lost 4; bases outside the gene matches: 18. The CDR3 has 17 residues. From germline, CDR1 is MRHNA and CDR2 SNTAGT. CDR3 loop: CASTSPGGGVRFYGYTF. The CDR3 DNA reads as TGTGCCAGCACCTCCCCAGGGGGGGGAGTGAGGTTCTATGGCTACACCTTC.

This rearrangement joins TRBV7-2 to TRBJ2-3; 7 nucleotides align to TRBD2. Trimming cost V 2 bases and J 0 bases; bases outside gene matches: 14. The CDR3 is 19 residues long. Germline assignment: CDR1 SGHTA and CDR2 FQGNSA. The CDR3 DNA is TGTGCCAGCAGCTTAATCCTAGCGGAACCCCGCTCTAGCACAGATACGCAGTATTTT. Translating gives CASSLILAEPRSSTDTQYF.

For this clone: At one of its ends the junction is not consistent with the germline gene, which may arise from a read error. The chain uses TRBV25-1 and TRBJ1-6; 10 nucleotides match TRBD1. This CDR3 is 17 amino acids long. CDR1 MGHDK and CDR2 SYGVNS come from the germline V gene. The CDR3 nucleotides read TGTACCAGCAGACAGGACAGGGGGATATCCTATAATTCACCCCTCCACTTT. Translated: CTSRQDRGISYNSPLHF.

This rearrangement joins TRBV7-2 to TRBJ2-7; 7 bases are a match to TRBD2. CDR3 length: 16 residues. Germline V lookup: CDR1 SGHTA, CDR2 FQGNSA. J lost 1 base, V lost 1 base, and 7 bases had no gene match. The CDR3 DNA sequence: TGTGCCAGCAGCTTAGATGGCAGCGGGAAATCCTACGAGCAGTACTTC. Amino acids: CASSLDGSGKSYEQYF.

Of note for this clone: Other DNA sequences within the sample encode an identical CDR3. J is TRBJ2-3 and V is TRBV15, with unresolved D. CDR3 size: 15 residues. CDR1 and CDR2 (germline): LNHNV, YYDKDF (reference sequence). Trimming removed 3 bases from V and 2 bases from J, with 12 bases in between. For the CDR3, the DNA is TGTGCCACCAGCAGCGTGGACGGCTTCACAGATACGCAGTATTTT. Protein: CATSSVDGFTDTQYF.

CDR3 in DNA: TGTGCCACGGCTGGCATGAACACTGAAGCTTTCTTT. Encoded protein: CATAGMNTEAFF. The V gene is TRBV15, the J gene TRBJ1-1; D unclear. This CDR3 has 12 amino acids. Germline V CDR1 and CDR2: LNHNV, YYDKDF (reference sequence). Trimming stripped 9 bases from V and 0 bases from J, with 8 bases between.

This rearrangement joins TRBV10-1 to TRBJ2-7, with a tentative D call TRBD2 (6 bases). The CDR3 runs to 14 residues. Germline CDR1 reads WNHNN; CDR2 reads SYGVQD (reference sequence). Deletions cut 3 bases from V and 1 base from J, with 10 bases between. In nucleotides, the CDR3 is TGCGCCAGCAGTGACCCGGGAGAGTCCTACGAGCAGTACTTC. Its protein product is CASSDPGESYEQYF.

CDR3 loop: CASSLAHNEQFF. CDR3 nucleotides: TGTGCCAGCAGCTTAGCCCACAATGAGCAGTTCTTC. V usage is TRBV7-9 and J usage is TRBJ2-1; no definite D call. V was shortened by 0 bases and J by 5 bases, with 2 bases between the two germline ends. The CDR3 is 12 amino acids. From germline, CDR1 is SEHNR and CDR2 FQNEAQ (reference sequence).